This is a list of T cell receptor beta chains from one sample in a study of blood T cell repertoires in COVID-19. Measured with immunoSEQ multiplex PCR; TCRdb has only the in-frame clones, and not every one. The sample has around 200,000 clones, about 87% seen once. The sequenced material came from PBMCs or T cells enriched from blood (not recorded which). These receptors originate from a woman aged 25 to 39 who had recovered from COVID-19. The CDR3 runs from the conserved cysteine through the conserved F or W. Fields, in order: J gene, D gene, clone size, V gene, CDR3 protein, CDR3 DNA. A D gene is named only where the DNA matches it firmly. Clone size is given for some rows only: seen once, a few or many times, or a class if the clone is expanded.

J gene: TRBJ2-7; D gene: TRBD2; clone size: NA; V gene: TRBV7-8; CDR3 protein: CASSLGLAGGSYEQYF; CDR3 DNA: TGTGCCAGCAGCTTAGGGCTAGCGGGGGGTTCCTACGAGCAGTACTTC
J gene: TRBJ1-4; D gene: NA; clone size: NA; V gene: TRBV4-2; CDR3 protein: CASSQGQRNEKLFF; CDR3 DNA: TGTGCCAGCAGCCAAGGACAGCGAAATGAAAAACTGTTTTTT
J gene: TRBJ2-3; D gene: NA; clone size: NA; V gene: TRBV5-1; CDR3 protein: CASSHPYGDTQYF; CDR3 DNA: TGCGCCAGCAGCCATCCCTACGGGGATACGCAGTATTTT
J gene: TRBJ2-3; D gene: NA; clone size: once; V gene: TRBV7-2; CDR3 protein: CASSLMLSPDTQYF; CDR3 DNA: TGTGCCAGCAGCTTAATGCTATCACCTGATACGCAGTATTTT
J gene: TRBJ1-3; D gene: NA; clone size: NA; V gene: TRBV9; CDR3 protein: CASSLQGIGNTIYF; CDR3 DNA: TGTGCCAGCAGCCTCCAGGGGATCGGAAACACCATATATTTT
J gene: TRBJ2-3; D gene: NA; clone size: NA; V gene: TRBV5-6; CDR3 protein: CASSLSLEDTQYF; CDR3 DNA: TGTGCCAGCAGCTTGTCTTTGGAGGATACGCAGTATTTT
J gene: TRBJ1-1; D gene: TRBD1; clone size: NA; V gene: TRBV19; CDR3 protein: CASSNPDRGGYTEAFF; CDR3 DNA: TGTGCCAGTAGTAACCCCGACAGGGGGGGCTACACTGAAGCTTTCTTT
J gene: TRBJ1-3; D gene: TRBD1; clone size: NA; V gene: TRBV5-1; CDR3 protein: CASSLGDRVGWKTGNTIYF; CDR3 DNA: TGCGCCAGCAGCTTGGGGGACAGGGTTGGATGGAAAACTGGAAACACCATATATTTT
J gene: TRBJ2-2; D gene: TRBD1; clone size: once; V gene: TRBV4-1; CDR3 protein: CASSQLPGQGATGELFF; CDR3 DNA: TGCGCCAGCAGCCAACTACCGGGACAGGGGGCAACCGGGGAGCTGTTTTTT
J gene: TRBJ2-5; D gene: NA; clone size: NA; V gene: TRBV7-2; CDR3 protein: CASSVGLQETQYF; CDR3 DNA: TGTGCCAGCAGCGTGGGACTCCAAGAGACCCAGTACTTC
J gene: TRBJ2-5; D gene: TRBD1; clone size: once; V gene: TRBV5-1; CDR3 protein: CASSPLLPDRVGEETQYF; CDR3 DNA: TGCGCCAGCAGCCCTCTTTTACCTGACAGGGTGGGAGAAGAGACCCAGTACTTC
J gene: TRBJ1-1; D gene: NA; clone size: NA; V gene: TRBV2; CDR3 protein: CASSELRAPEAFF; CDR3 DNA: TGTGCCAGCAGTGAACTCAGGGCGCCTGAAGCTTTCTTT
J gene: TRBJ1-2; D gene: NA; clone size: NA; V gene: TRBV7-9; CDR3 protein: CASSPPGGVFDGYTF; CDR3 DNA: TGTGCCAGCAGCCCCCCGGGGGGGGTTTTTGATGGCTACACCTTC
J gene: TRBJ1-1; D gene: TRBD1; clone size: NA; V gene: TRBV6-5; CDR3 protein: CASNSLDRGNTEAFF; CDR3 DNA: TGTGCCAGCAACTCCCTAGACAGGGGGAACACTGAAGCTTTCTTT
J gene: TRBJ2-3; D gene: NA; clone size: few; V gene: TRBV29-1; CDR3 protein: CSVLTGTPHPQYF; CDR3 DNA: TGCAGCGTTCTAACCGGGACTCCTCATCCGCAGTATTTT
J gene: TRBJ1-2; D gene: NA; clone size: NA; V gene: TRBV5-1; CDR3 protein: CASRLRSTGYGYTF; CDR3 DNA: TGCGCCAGCAGATTGAGGAGCACGGGCTATGGCTACACCTTC
J gene: TRBJ2-3; D gene: TRBD2; clone size: NA; V gene: TRBV4-2; CDR3 protein: CASSQESPSGTSTDTQYF; CDR3 DNA: TGTGCCAGCAGCCAAGAATCCCCTAGCGGAACTAGCACAGATACGCAGTATTTT
J gene: TRBJ2-2; D gene: NA; clone size: NA; V gene: TRBV7-9; CDR3 protein: CASSLLDSNTGELFF; CDR3 DNA: TGTGCCAGCAGCTTATTGGACAGTAACACCGGGGAGCTGTTTTTT
J gene: TRBJ1-2; D gene: TRBD1; clone size: once; V gene: TRBV5-1; CDR3 protein: CASSFKDRGGYGYTF; CDR3 DNA: TGCGCCAGCAGCTTTAAGGACAGGGGGGGTTATGGCTACACCTTC
J gene: TRBJ2-1; D gene: TRBD1; clone size: NA; V gene: TRBV4-1; CDR3 protein: CASSQRMPGQGYNEQFF; CDR3 DNA: TGCGCCAGCAGCCAACGAATGCCGGGACAGGGGTACAATGAGCAGTTCTTC
J gene: TRBJ1-5; D gene: NA; clone size: NA; V gene: TRBV6-4; CDR3 protein: CASSRVEGSRVQAQPQHF; CDR3 DNA: TGTGCCAGCAGTAGAGTTGAGGGTTCTAGGGTTCAAGCTCAGCCCCAGCATTTT
J gene: TRBJ1-2; D gene: NA; clone size: NA; V gene: TRBV18; CDR3 protein: CASSPAGGNYGYTF; CDR3 DNA: TGTGCCAGCTCACCAGCGGGGGGGAACTATGGCTACACCTTC
J gene: TRBJ1-3; D gene: NA; clone size: NA; V gene: TRBV7-2; CDR3 protein: CASSPQVGNTIYF; CDR3 DNA: TGTGCCAGCAGCCCACAAGTCGGAAACACCATATATTTT
J gene: TRBJ1-2; D gene: NA; clone size: NA; V gene: TRBV29-1; CDR3 protein: CSVDGPGEHYGYTF; CDR3 DNA: TGCAGCGTTGACGGGCCGGGAGAGCACTATGGCTACACCTTC
J gene: TRBJ2-7; D gene: NA; clone size: NA; V gene: TRBV14; CDR3 protein: CASSLPLSPYEQYF; CDR3 DNA: TGTGCCAGCAGCCTCCCACTAAGCCCCTACGAGCAGTACTTC
J gene: TRBJ2-3; D gene: NA; clone size: NA; V gene: TRBV9; CDR3 protein: CASSVSGGYWTDTQYF; CDR3 DNA: TGTGCCAGCAGCGTCTCCGGGGGTTATTGGACAGATACGCAGTATTTT
J gene: TRBJ2-7; D gene: NA; clone size: NA; V gene: TRBV6-6; CDR3 protein: CASASPSTGSYEQYF; CDR3 DNA: TGTGCCAGCGCCAGCCCCTCCACAGGCTCCTACGAGCAGTACTTC
J gene: TRBJ2-3; D gene: NA; clone size: NA; V gene: TRBV27; CDR3 protein: CASSLSRAASTDTQYF; CDR3 DNA: TGTGCCAGCAGTTTATCCAGGGCCGCTAGCACAGATACGCAGTATTTT